The entry below gives a single TCR beta chain sequence along with its context. Its antigen is still unknown. These data are taken from a study of monozygotic twins with inflammatory bowel disease. Overall study results and limits: Patient repertoire variability may have increased through differing immunosuppressive treatments. T cell subtypes were not distinguishable in this analysis.

Germline V lookup: CDR1 SGHKS, CDR2 YYEKEE (reference sequence). This CDR3 is built from 14 residues. Researchers put TCRalpha and TCRbeta cDNA through two nested PCRs lasting roughly 16 and 10 cycles. With the 5' RACE reads reprocessed, TCRdb shows one record per CDR3 protein and no DNA. The table lists fewer than 400,000 distinct CDR3 sequences, with 5% to 6% in the top ten. Sample: blood. The receptor was isolated from a human donor with ulcerative colitis or Crohn's disease, or a healthy co-twin of an affected twin (not recorded which). The chain uses TRBV5-5 and TRBJ2-1; TCRdb gives TRBD1 as the D gene, but with no DNA this cannot be confirmed. The CDR3 protein is CASSWRSGGNEQFF.